The 12 T cell receptor beta chains reported below all come from one sample, sequenced in a study of neurological immune-mediated disorders. TCRdb used MiXCR to reprocess the 5' RACE reads, holding one entry per CDR3 protein. The sample contains around 90,000 distinct CDR3 sequences, around 13% of which appear only once. The time point denotes: longitudinal time-point 2. The specimen sequenced was PBMCs. The receptor set was obtained from a female donor with HTLV-1-associated myelopathy (HAM/TSP).

In this sample, this clonotype turned up many times. V is TRBV4-1 and J is TRBJ2-1; 7 bases map to TRBD1. The J segment lost 7 bases and the V segment lost 1 base, leaving 7 bases of the junction unmatched. The CDR3 length is 15 residues. Germline V lookup: CDR1 MGHRA, CDR2 YSYEKL. Written as DNA, the CDR3 is TGCGCCAGCAGCCAAGGGCTCGACAGGGTAAATGAGCAGTTCTTC. Amino acid sequence: CASSQGLDRVNEQFF.

Concerning this clonotype: A much larger clone differs by one base, so this may be a read error. The genes are TRBV19 and TRBJ2-1, with 7 bases fitting TRBD1. The V gene's germline CDR1 is LNHDA and CDR2 SQIVND (reference sequence). This CDR3 spans 11 amino acids. The V and J ends lost 10 bases and 10 bases, in that order; junction bases with no gene match: 7. The CDR3 reads CATTGTTEQFF. The CDR3 DNA sequence: TGTGCCACGACAGGGACGACGGAGCAGTTCTTC.

This clonotype was observed many times. V is TRBV5-1 and J is TRBJ2-1, with TRBD2 matching 8 bases. CDR1 is SGHRS, CDR2 YFSETQ, per germline. The V segment lost 0 bases and the J segment 5 bases; nucleotides outside the gene matches: 4. CDR3 length equals 15 residues. Written as DNA, the CDR3 is TGCGCCAGCAGCTTGGTCGGGGGGGGAAACAATGAGCAGTTCTTC. Protein sequence: CASSLVGGGNNEQFF.

Many counts were recorded for this clonotype. The rearrangement links TRBV2 to TRBJ2-1; TRBD1 or TRBD2 may be the D gene (5 bases each). Germline CDR1 is SNHLY and CDR2 is FYNNEI. This CDR3 region has 14 residues. V was pared by 2 bases and J by 5 bases, with 10 bases between. CDR3 sequence: CASSEPGRNNEQFF. The CDR3 DNA sequence: TGTGCCAGCAGTGAACCGGGACGGAACAATGAGCAGTTCTTC.

The V call is TRBV19, the J call TRBJ2-5; D gene ambiguous. The CDR3 is 11 amino acids. The germline V gene encodes CDR1 LNHDA and CDR2 SQIVND (reference sequence). Between the trimmed V and J ends, which lost 3 bases and 4 bases, there was a span of 3 bases. The CDR3 nucleotides are TGTGCCAGTAGTATGGGAGAGACCCAGTACTTC. It codes for CASSMGETQYF.

This clonotype was counted at least ten times. This chain joins TRBV20-1 and TRBJ2-2; the match to TRBD2 covers 9 bases. With 0 bases clipped from V and 6 bases from J, the junction kept 5 bases outside the gene matches. The germline gives CDR1 DFQATT, CDR2 SNEGSKA (reference sequence). The CDR3 length is 15 residues. This CDR3 reads CSAREGGGVAGELFF. For the CDR3, the DNA is TGCAGTGCTAGAGAGGGCGGGGGGGTCGCCGGGGAGCTGTTTTTT.

The chain couples TRBV10-3 to TRBJ1-1; tentatively, D is TRBD1 (6 bases). V gave up 7 bases and J gave up 1 base, with 13 bases separating them. The CDR3 runs 14 residues. The V gene's germline CDR1 is ENHRY and CDR2 SYGVKD. CDR3 loop: CAIKGVPQNTEAFF. As DNA, the CDR3 is TGTGCCATCAAGGGGGTCCCCCAGAACACTGAAGCTTTCTTT.

This clonotype was detected many times. The chain has TRBV5-1 and TRBJ2-4; D is unresolved. The germline V gene has CDR1 SGHRS and CDR2 YFSETQ. The CDR3 has 13 amino acids. V was pared by 0 bases and J by 7 bases, with 8 bases between. The CDR3 region has the DNA TGCGCCAGCAGCTTGGAAAGGCACAACATTCAGTACTTC. Encoded protein: CASSLERHNIQYF. The variable domain in full, completed from reference TRBV5-1 and TRBJ2-4, reads KAGVTQTPRYLIKTRGQQVTLSCSPISGHRSVSWYQQTPGQGLQFLFEYFSETQRNKGNFPGRFSGRQFSNSRSEMNVSTLELGDSALYLCASSLERHNIQYFGAGTRLSVL.

This clonotype was recorded many times. This rearrangement joins TRBV20-1 to TRBJ2-2; tentative D call: TRBD1 (5 bases). Trimming shortened V by 5 bases and J by 1 base, and 8 bases separated the two germline ends. The CDR3 is 13 residues long. The germline CDR1 and CDR2 sequences are DFQATT and SNEGSKA (reference sequence). The CDR3: CSAPTENTGELFF. The CDR3 region has the DNA TGCAGTGCTCCGACAGAGAACACCGGGGAGCTGTTTTTT.

This clonotype has at least ten counts. The chain joins TRBV11-2 to TRBJ1-6; D unresolved. The CDR3 runs to 16 residues. Looked up from germline, CDR1 is SGHAT and CDR2 is FQNNGV. V lost 1 base and J lost 10, with 17 bases in between. CDR3 protein: CASSLVADGLGSPLHF. In DNA, the CDR3 is TGTGCCAGCAGCTTAGTGGCTGACGGACTGGGGTCACCCCTCCACTTT.

This clonotype was picked up many times. The chain joins TRBV5-1 to TRBJ2-3; 8 nucleotides align to TRBD2. CDR3 length: 17 amino acids. The junction had 16 bases not matched to a gene; V was cut back by 3 bases and J by 7 bases. Germline CDR1 SGHRS, CDR2 YFSETQ. The CDR3 spells CASSSTASGSKRYTQYF. The CDR3 DNA follows: TGCGCCAGCAGCTCAACGGCTAGCGGGTCTAAGAGATATACGCAGTATTTT.

In its sample, this clonotype was seen many times. V gene TRBV29-1 combines with J gene TRBJ2-1; D not certain. The CDR3 runs 14 residues. Germline CDR1 SQVTM, CDR2 ANQGSEA. V shed 5 bases and J shed 0 bases, with 11 bases lying between them. CDR3 coding DNA: TGCAGCGTTACTTACGTCGGCTCCTACAATGAGCAGTTCTTC. It is translated as CSVTYVGSYNEQFF.